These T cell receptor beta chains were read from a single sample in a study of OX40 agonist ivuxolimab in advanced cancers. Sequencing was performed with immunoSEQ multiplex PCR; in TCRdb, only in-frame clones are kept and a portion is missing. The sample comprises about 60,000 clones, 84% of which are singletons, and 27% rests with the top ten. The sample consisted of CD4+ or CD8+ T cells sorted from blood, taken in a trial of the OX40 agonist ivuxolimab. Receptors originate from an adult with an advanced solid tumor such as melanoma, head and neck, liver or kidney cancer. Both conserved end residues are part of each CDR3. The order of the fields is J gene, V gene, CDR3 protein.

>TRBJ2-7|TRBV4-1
CASSQDGQGAREQYF
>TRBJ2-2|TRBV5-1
CASGRNTGELFF
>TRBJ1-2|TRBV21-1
CASSPTGSLPYGYTF
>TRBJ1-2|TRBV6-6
CASSPGINYGYTF
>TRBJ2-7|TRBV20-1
CSANRGYEQYF
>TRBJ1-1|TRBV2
CASSEYGAMNTEAFF
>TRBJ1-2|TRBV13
CASSLEGYGYTF
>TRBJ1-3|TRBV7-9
CASSLESTGAGNTIYF
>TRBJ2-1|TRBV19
CASSIFSGGREGNEQFF
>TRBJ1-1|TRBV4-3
CASSLGYRVINTEAFF
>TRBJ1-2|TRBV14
CASSQDFRADYGYTF
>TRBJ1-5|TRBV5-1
CASSLEGGSNQPQHF
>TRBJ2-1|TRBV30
CARTGGGNEQFF
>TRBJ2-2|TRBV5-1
CASSLVLGGTGELFF
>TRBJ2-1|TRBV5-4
CASSNPAGAANEQFF
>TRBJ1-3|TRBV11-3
CASSLESGNTIYF
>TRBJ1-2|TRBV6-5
CASSPRPDSGYTF
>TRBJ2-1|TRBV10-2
CASSESTNYNEQFF
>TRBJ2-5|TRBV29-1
CSVDLGGEETQYF
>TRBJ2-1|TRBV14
CASSQGSGTSGSREQFF
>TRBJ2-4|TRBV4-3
CASSQGVPGLAENIQYF
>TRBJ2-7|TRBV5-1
CASSLAWQGDEQYF
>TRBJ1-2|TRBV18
CASSPGDTFNYGYTF
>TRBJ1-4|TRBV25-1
CASSDIDRMATNEKLFF
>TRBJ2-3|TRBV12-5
CASGKPDTQYF
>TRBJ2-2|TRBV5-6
CASSWGSFNTGELFF
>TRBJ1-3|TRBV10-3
CAISALGHLSGNTIYF
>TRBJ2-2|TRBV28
CASSRLAGNTGELFF
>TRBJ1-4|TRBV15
CATSGSGGDRGSTNEKLFF
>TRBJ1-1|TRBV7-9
CASSTEGAGAFF
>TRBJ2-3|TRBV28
CASSLKDTQYF